This T cell receptor beta chain derives from a study of T cells in Graves' hyperthyroidism and ophthalmopathy. About the study: Specimen type is peripheral blood, collected at initial diagnosis prior to any treatment.

Broader study findings: A model using 13 V-J features told ophthalmopathy apart from stable hyperthyroidism.

This clonotype was counted a few times. Its target is not known. When ophthalmopathy did not progress within 18 months, Graves' hyperthyroidism was considered stable. The V and J ends lost 4 bases and 10 bases respectively, with 9 bases between them. Germline V gives CDR1 SGHKS, CDR2 YYEKEE (reference sequence). This CDR3 contains 12 residues. Researchers amplified the TCR beta CDR3 regions from RNA transcripts. HTBI primers drove first-round RT-PCR of the TCR CDR3. TCRdb re-called the multiplex PCR reads with MiXCR, one entry per CDR3 protein. The sample records 700,000 or so distinct CDR3 sequences, about 17% being singletons.

Sequencing used blood. The clonotype was recovered from a man younger than 30 with Graves' hyperthyroidism. The rearrangement links TRBV5-5 to TRBJ1-6, with D hard to call. DNA for the CDR3: TGTGCCAGCAGCGCCAGTGGATCACCCCTCCACTTT. Translating gives CASSASGSPLHF.